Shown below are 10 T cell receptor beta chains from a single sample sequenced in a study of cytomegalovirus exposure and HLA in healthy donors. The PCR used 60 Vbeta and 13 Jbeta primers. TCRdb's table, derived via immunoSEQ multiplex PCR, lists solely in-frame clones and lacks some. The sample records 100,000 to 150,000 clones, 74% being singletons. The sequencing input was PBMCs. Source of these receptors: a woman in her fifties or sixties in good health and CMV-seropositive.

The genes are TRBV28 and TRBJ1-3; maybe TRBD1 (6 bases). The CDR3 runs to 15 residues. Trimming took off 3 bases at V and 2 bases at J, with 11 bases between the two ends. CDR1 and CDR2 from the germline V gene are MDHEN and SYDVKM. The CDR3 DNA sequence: TGTGCCAGCAGTTTCGCGGCAGGGGCTGGAAACACCATATATTTT. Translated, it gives CASSFAAGAGNTIYF.

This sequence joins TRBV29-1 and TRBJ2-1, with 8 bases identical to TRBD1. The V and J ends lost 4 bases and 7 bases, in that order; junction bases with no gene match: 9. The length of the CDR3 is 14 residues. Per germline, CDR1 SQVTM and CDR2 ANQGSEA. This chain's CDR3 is CSVGRFGQGNEQFF. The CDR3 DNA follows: TGCAGCGTTGGTAGATTTGGACAGGGAAATGAGCAGTTCTTC.

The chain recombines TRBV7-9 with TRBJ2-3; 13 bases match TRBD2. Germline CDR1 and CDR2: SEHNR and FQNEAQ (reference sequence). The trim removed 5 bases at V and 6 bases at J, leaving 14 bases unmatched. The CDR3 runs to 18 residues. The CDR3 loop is CASSVRVGLAGAFDTQYF. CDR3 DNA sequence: TGTGCCAGCAGCGTCCGGGTCGGACTAGCGGGGGCCTTTGATACGCAGTATTTT.

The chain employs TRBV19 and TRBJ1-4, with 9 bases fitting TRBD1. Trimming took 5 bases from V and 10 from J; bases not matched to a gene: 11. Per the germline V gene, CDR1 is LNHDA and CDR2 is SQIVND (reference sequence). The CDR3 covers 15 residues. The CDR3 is CASSRVRTGAVKLFF. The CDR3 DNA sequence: TGTGCCAGTAGTCGTGTCAGGACAGGGGCCGTAAAACTGTTTTTT.

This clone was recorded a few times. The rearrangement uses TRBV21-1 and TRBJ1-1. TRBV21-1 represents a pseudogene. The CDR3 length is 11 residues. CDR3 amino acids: CASSPLGGAFF. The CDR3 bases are TGTGCCAGCAGCCCCCTCGGGGGAGCTTTCTTT.

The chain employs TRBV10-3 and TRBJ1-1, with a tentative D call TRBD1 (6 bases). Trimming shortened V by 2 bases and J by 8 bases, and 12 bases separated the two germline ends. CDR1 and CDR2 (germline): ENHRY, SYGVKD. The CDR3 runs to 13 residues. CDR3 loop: CAISEVNREEAFF. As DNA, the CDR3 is TGTGCCATCAGTGAGGTGAACAGGGAAGAAGCTTTCTTT.

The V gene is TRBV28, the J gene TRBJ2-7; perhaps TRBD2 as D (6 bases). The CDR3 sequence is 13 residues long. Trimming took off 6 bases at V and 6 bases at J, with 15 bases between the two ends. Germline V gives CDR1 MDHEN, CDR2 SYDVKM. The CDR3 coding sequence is TGTGCCAGCAGATCGGACTGGCGGGGCGAGCAGTACTTC. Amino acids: CASRSDWRGEQYF.

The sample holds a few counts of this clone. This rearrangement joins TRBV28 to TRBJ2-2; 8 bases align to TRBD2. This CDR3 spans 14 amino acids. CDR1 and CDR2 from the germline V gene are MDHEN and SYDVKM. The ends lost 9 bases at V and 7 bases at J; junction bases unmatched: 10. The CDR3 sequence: CASHGGAPVGELFF. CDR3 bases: TGTGCCAGTCACGGGGGGGCCCCCGTCGGGGAGCTGTTTTTT.

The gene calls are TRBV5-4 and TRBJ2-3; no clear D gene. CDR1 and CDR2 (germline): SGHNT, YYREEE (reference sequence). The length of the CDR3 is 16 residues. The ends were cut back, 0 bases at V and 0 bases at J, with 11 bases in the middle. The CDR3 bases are TGTGCCAGCAGCTTGGACCCTCTCACAAGCACAGATACGCAGTATTTT. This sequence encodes CASSLDPLTSTDTQYF.

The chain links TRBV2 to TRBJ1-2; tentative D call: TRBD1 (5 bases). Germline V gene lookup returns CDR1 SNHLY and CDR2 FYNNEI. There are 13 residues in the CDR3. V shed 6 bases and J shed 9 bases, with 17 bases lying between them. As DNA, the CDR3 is TGTGCCAGCAGGGTCCATGGGGGGGATAGCTACACCTTC. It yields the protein CASRVHGGDSYTF.